What follows are 17 T cell receptor beta chains derived from one specimen sequenced in a study of regulatory T cells in long-lasting Graves disease. Arm-PCR of CDR3 regions and iRepertoire HTBI primers were the basis on which TCR beta libraries were built. TCRdb reprocessed the multiplex PCR reads with MiXCR, giving one entry per CDR3 protein. The top ten clones hold 12% of a sample with approximately 470,000 distinct CDR3 sequences, roughly 16% of them seen once. As for time point: newly diagnosed GD, antithyroid drugs for less than 3 months. The TCR library was prepared using RNA isolated from PBMCs. These same data were also listed under a study on T cells in Graves' hyperthyroidism and ophthalmopathy.

The sequencing here drew on peripheral blood mononuclear cells (PBMCs), taken at new diagnosis, from a patient treated with antithyroid drugs. Every receptor here comes from a man in his forties with Graves disease.

The table lists this clonotype with many counts. The rearrangement uses TRBV12-3 or TRBV12-4 and TRBJ1-3; D not resolved. The CDR3 is 12 residues long. Trimming shortened V by 6 bases and J by 4 bases, and 7 bases separated the two germline ends. The CDR3 coding sequence is TGTGCCAGCAGCCGGAGGGGAAACACCATATATTTT. Amino acid sequence: CASSRRGNTIYF.

This clonotype appeared many times. This chain joins TRBV11-1 and TRBJ2-5; tentative D call: TRBD1 (6 bases). V was shortened by 6 bases and J by 5 bases, with 19 bases between the two germline ends. CDR1 is SGHAT and CDR2 is FQDESV in the germline V gene (reference sequence). This CDR3 is 15 amino acids long. The CDR3 protein is CASSRARGWVETQYF. The CDR3 nucleotides are TGTGCCAGCAGTAGAGCCAGGGGCTGGGTGGAGACCCAGTACTTC.

There are a few counts of this clonotype. This sequence joins TRBV19 and TRBJ1-5, with D perhaps matching TRBD1 (6 bases). Trimming took 1 base from V and 2 from J, leaving 9 bases between them. Per the germline V gene, CDR1 is LNHDA and CDR2 is SQIVND (reference sequence). This CDR3 spans 15 amino acids. The CDR3 loop reads CASSIVGGGNQPQHF. CDR3 bases: TGTGCCAGTAGTATAGTAGGGGGTGGCAATCAGCCCCAGCATTTT.

Many counts were recorded for this clonotype. The V and J genes are TRBV5-1 and TRBJ2-2, with 12 nucleotides matching TRBD1. Losses at the gene ends were 4 bases for V and 6 bases for J; bases not matched to a gene: 4. The germline V gene has CDR1 SGHRS and CDR2 YFSETQ. This CDR3 spans 15 amino acids. The CDR3 region is CASSRGQGAAGELFF. The CDR3 nucleotides are TGCGCCAGCAGCAGGGGACAGGGGGCTGCCGGGGAGCTGTTTTTT. The whole variable domain, filled in from reference TRBV5-1 and TRBJ2-2, reads KAGVTQTPRYLIKTRGQQVTLSCSPISGHRSVSWYQQTPGQGLQFLFEYFSETQRNKGNFPGRFSGRQFSNSRSEMNVSTLELGDSALYLCASSRGQGAAGELFFGEGSRLTVL.

V usage is TRBV6-2 or TRBV6-3 and J usage is TRBJ2-1; 7 bases fit TRBD2. This CDR3 spans 16 amino acids. Per germline, CDR1 MNHEY and CDR2 SVGEGT. Trimming cost V 7 bases and J 4 bases; bases outside gene matches: 13. The CDR3, as DNA: TGTGCCAGCACTTATACTAGTAGCGGGTCTTACAATGAGCAGTTCTTC. Residues: CASTYTSSGSYNEQFF.

The table lists this clonotype with many counts. This chain connects TRBV2 to TRBJ1-2, with D unresolved. V gave up 1 base and J gave up 6 bases, with 15 bases separating them. This CDR3 is built from 15 residues. Germline CDR1 is SNHLY and CDR2 is FYNNEI. The CDR3 DNA follows: TGTGCCAGCAGTGAAGGCGGCAGGTTCCGTGATGGCTACACCTTC. Translated, it gives CASSEGGRFRDGYTF. Drawing the rest from reference TRBV2 and TRBJ1-2, the complete variable domain is EPEVTQTPSHQVTQMGQEVILRCVPISNHLYFYWYRQILGQKVEFLVSFYNNEISEKSEIFDDQFSVERPDGSNFTLKIRSTKLEDSAMYFCASSEGGRFRDGYTFGSGTRLTVV.

This clonotype was detected a few times. The J gene is TRBJ2-3, the V gene TRBV19, with D maybe TRBD2 (5 bases). V lost 6 bases and J lost 0, with 10 bases in between. The germline V gene encodes CDR1 LNHDA and CDR2 SQIVND (reference sequence). The length of the CDR3 is 14 residues. The CDR3 is CASRDFSSTDTQYF. The CDR3 DNA reads TGTGCCAGTAGGGACTTCTCTAGCACAGATACGCAGTATTTT.

This chain links TRBV9 with TRBJ2-7; possibly TRBD1 or TRBD2 for D (5 bases each). Trimming took 0 bases from V and 5 from J, leaving 18 bases between them. The CDR3 runs to 16 residues. Germline V gene sequence: CDR1 SGDLS, CDR2 YYNGEE. The chain's CDR3 is CASSVAGTNLRHEQYF. CDR3 nucleotides: TGTGCCAGCAGCGTAGCTGGGACGAATCTCAGGCACGAGCAGTACTTC.

V gene TRBV7-9 combines with J gene TRBJ2-3; D possibly corresponds to TRBD1 (5 bases). V lost 7 bases, J lost 4 bases, and 15 bases lay in between. Germline-derived CDR1 and CDR2 are SEHNR and FQNEAQ (reference sequence). The CDR3 runs 14 residues. This chain's CDR3 is CASIVRDLADTQYF. The CDR3 DNA follows: TGTGCCAGCATCGTCAGGGATCTGGCAGATACGCAGTATTTT.

This clonotype was observed at least ten times. The chain recombines TRBV20-1 with TRBJ2-7, with a possible D match to TRBD2 (5 bases). CDR3 length: 21 amino acids. V lost 6 bases and J 0 bases, leaving 36 bases between the germline ends. The germline CDR1 and CDR2 sequences are DFQATT and SNEGSKA (reference sequence). The CDR3 coding sequence is TGCAGTGCCTCAAATAAACATAGTCGTTTTAGACCGGGATCGAGCTCCTACGAGCAGTACTTC. Its translation: CSASNKHSRFRPGSSSYEQYF.

This clonotype was detected many times. The gene calls are TRBV29-1 and TRBJ2-3; 11 nucleotides agree with TRBD2. With 7 bases clipped from V and 5 bases from J, the junction kept 11 bases outside the gene matches. The germline CDR1 and CDR2 sequences are SQVTM and ANQGSEA. This CDR3 region has 15 residues. The CDR3 region has the DNA TGCAGCGCCCTACGACTAGCGGGAAGTGTAGATACGCAGTATTTT. Translated: CSALRLAGSVDTQYF.

This clonotype appeared many times. This chain uses TRBV12-3 or TRBV12-4 with TRBJ1-1; TRBD1 is a possible D gene (5 bases). The CDR3 totals 13 residues. Deletions cut 5 bases from V and 4 bases from J, with 11 bases between. The CDR3 DNA sequence: TGTGCCAGCAGTGTACCTGGGGGCACTGAAGCTTTCTTT. It specifies CASSVPGGTEAFF.

This clonotype was seen repeatedly, ten times or more. The CDR3 DNA sequence: TGTGCCACGGGCGGGAGCAACTACGAGCAGTACTTC. Amino acid sequence: CATGGSNYEQYF. The chain is built from TRBV28 and TRBJ2-7; TRBD2 matches at 7 bases. The germline V gene has CDR1 MDHEN and CDR2 SYDVKM. CDR3 length equals 12 residues. The V segment lost 10 bases and the J segment 3 bases; nucleotides outside the gene matches: 6.

V and J are TRBV12-3 or TRBV12-4 and TRBJ2-3, with D tentatively TRBD2 (5 bases). This CDR3 region has 15 residues. The ends were cut back, 8 bases at V and 2 bases at J, with 17 bases in the middle. This chain's CDR3 is CASPEERPNTDTQYF. In DNA, the CDR3 is TGTGCCAGCCCGGAAGAGCGGCCCAACACAGATACGCAGTATTTT.

This clonotype was counted at least ten times. The chain couples TRBV5-1 to TRBJ2-7; D ambiguous. Trimming pared 2 bases from V and 1 base from J, leaving 13 bases between. Germline V gene sequence: CDR1 SGHRS, CDR2 YFSETQ. The CDR3 is made up of 15 amino acids. CDR3 DNA sequence: TGCGCCAGCAGCTTAGGTGACTCAAGTTCCTACGAGCAGTACTTC. Residues: CASSLGDSSSYEQYF.

This sequence joins TRBV6-1 and TRBJ2-1, with TRBD2 as a possible D gene (6 bases). Trimming took off 7 bases at V and 6 bases at J, with 13 bases between the two ends. This CDR3 spans 13 amino acids. The V gene's germline CDR1 is MNHNS and CDR2 SASEGT. The CDR3 reads CASKGSGRNEQFF. As DNA, the CDR3 is TGTGCCAGCAAAGGTAGCGGACGCAATGAGCAGTTCTTC.

This clonotype has ten or more counts. This chain joins TRBV7-9 and TRBJ2-7, with no clear D. The germline V and J ends were trimmed by 5 bases and 2 bases, with 16 bases remaining between them. The length of the CDR3 is 15 residues. The germline V gene has CDR1 SEHNR and CDR2 FQNEAQ (reference sequence). CDR3 sequence (DNA): TGTGCCAGCAGCCGAGAACGCGTAGGGACCTACGAGCAGTACTTC. Translated, it gives CASSRERVGTYEQYF. Together with reference TRBV7-9 and TRBJ2-7, the CDR3 gives the full variable domain: DTGVSQNPRHKITKRGQNVTFRCDPISEHNRLYWYRQTLGQGPEFLTYFQNEAQLEKSRLLSDRFSAERPKGSFSTLEIQRTEQGDSAMYLCASSRERVGTYEQYFGPGTRLTVT.